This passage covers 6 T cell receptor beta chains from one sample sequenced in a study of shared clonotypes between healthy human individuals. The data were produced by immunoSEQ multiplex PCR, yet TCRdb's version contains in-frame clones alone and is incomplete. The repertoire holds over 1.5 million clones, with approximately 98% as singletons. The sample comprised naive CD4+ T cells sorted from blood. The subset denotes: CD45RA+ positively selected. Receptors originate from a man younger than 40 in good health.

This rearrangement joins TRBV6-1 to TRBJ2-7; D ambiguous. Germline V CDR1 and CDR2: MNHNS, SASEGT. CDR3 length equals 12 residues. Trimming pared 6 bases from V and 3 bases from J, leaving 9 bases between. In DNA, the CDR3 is TGTGCCAGCAGGCAATCGAACTACGAGCAGTACTTC. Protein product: CASRQSNYEQYF.

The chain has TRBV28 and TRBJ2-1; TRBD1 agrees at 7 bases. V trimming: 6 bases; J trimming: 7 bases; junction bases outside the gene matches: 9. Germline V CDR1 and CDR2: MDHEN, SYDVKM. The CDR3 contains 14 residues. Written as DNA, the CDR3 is TGTGCCAGCAGCTGGGGACAGCTTTCTAATGAGCAGTTCTTC. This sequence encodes CASSWGQLSNEQFF.

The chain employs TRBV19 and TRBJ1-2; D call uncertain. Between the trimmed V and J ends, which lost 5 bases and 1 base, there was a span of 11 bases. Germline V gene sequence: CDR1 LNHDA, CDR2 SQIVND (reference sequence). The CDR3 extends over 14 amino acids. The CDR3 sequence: CASSSGVLNYGYTF. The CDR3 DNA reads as TGTGCCAGTAGTTCTGGGGTTCTTAACTATGGCTACACCTTC.

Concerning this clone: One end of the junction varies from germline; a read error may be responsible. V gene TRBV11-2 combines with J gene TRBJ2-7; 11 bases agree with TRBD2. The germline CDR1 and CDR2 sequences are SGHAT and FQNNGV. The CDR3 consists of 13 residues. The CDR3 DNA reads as TGTGCCAGCAGTACCCTTACTAGCGGGAGTATGGACTTC. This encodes CASSTLTSGSMDF.

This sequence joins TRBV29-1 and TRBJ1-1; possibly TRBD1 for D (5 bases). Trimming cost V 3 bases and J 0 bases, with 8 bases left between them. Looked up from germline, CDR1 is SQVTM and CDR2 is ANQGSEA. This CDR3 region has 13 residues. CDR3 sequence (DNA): TGCAGCGTTGAGGGGGTTATGAACACTGAAGCTTTCTTT. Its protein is CSVEGVMNTEAFF. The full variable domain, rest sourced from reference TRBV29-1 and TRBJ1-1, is SAVISQKPSRDICQRGTSLTIQCQVDSQVTMMFWYRQQPGQSLTLIATANQGSEATYESGFVIDKFPISRPNLTFSTLTVSNMSPEDSSIYLCSVEGVMNTEAFFGQGTRLTVV.

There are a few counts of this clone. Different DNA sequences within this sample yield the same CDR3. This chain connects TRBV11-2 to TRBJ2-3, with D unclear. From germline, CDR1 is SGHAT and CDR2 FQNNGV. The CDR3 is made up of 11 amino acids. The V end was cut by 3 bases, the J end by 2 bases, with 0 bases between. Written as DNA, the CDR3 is TGTGCCAGCAGCTTCACAGATACGCAGTATTTT. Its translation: CASSFTDTQYF.